This T cell receptor (beta chain) was retrieved from a study of T cells in women clearing cervical HPV infection. Study context: Donors had HPV16-related CIN3 or worse; 2 had invasive cancer. Study-wide findings and caveats: Each sample's T-cell count was unknown, possibly confounding richness.

Comments on this clone: The antigen is not known. The read ends 3 residues early relative to the CDR3; the germline J gene fills the gap.

immunoSEQ multiplex PCR used an average of 1200 ng genomic DNA. The assay was immunoSEQ multiplex PCR, and TCRdb's table has in-frame clones only and misses some. This sample lists about 14,000 clones; its ten largest clones have 6% to 9%. Per germline, CDR1 SEHNR and CDR2 FQNEAQ (reference sequence). V shed 2 bases and J shed 1 base, with 8 bases lying between them. The CDR3 consists of 14 residues. Sequencing was done on a sample of blood buffy coat. The chain recombines TRBV7-9 with TRBJ1-1, with a tentative D call TRBD1 (5 bases). This clonotype was obtained from a woman between 18 and 70 years old with a cervical HPV16 infection that either progressed to CIN3+ or cleared (not recorded which). The sequenced part of the CDR3 DNA is TGTGCCAGCAGCTTATTGGGGCCGAACACTGAA. It codes for CASSLLGPNTE. The CDR3, in full, reads CASSLLGPNTEAFF.